This entry describes one TCR beta chain. What it binds is not known. V was pared by 0 bases and J by 1 base, with 12 bases between. The length of the CDR3 is 17 residues. Per the germline V gene, CDR1 is MGHDK and CDR2 is SYGVNS. The record originates from a study of cytomegalovirus exposure and HLA in healthy donors. Use of 60 Vbeta and 13 Jbeta primers characterized the PCR. Some clones are missing from TCRdb's copy, which holds only in-frame ones; the method was immunoSEQ multiplex PCR. The repertoire includes more than 150,000 clones, 82% of them detected once, and roughly 0.8% sits in the top ten. Study observations and caveats: In terms of immune exposure information, only CMV serostatus was available. Most TCR sequences proved rare, with some public TCRs found in many donors. A later analysis by the authors found several of the most significant clusters apparently linked to common viral pathogens.

The sequence derives from a woman between 18 and 29 years old in good health and CMV-seronegative. The V and J genes are TRBV25-1 and TRBJ2-2; possible D gene TRBD2, 5 bases. The sample taken for sequencing was PBMCs. The CDR3 spells CASSEYGSSGNTGELFF. The CDR3 bases are TGTGCCAGCAGTGAATATGGGAGCTCCGGGAACACCGGGGAGCTGTTTTTT.